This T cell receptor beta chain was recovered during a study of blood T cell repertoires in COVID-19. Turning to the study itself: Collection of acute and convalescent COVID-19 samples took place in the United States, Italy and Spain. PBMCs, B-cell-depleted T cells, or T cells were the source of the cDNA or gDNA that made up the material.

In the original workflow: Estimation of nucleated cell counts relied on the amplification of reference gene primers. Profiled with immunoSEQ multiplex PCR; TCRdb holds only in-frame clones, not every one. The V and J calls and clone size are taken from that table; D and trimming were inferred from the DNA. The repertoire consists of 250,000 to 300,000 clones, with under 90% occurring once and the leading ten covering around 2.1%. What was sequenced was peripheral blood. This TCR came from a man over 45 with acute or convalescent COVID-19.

CDR3 sequence: CASSQGRGPGQPQHF. In nucleotides, the CDR3 is TGCGCCAGCTCTCAGGGTAGGGGTCCGGGTCAGCCCCAGCATTTT. The gene calls are TRBV5-1 and TRBJ1-5, with D possibly being TRBD1 (5 bases). V was shortened by 7 bases and J by 6 bases, with 20 bases between the two germline ends. Looked up from germline, CDR1 is SGHRS and CDR2 is YFSETQ. CDR3 length: 15 amino acids.